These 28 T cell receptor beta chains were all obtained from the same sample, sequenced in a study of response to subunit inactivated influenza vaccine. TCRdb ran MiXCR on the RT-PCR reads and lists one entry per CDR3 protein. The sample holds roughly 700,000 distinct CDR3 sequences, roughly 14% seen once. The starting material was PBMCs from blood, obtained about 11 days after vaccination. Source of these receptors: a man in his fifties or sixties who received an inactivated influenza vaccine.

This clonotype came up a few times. CDR3 in DNA: TGTGCCAGCTCACACGGGACGGATAATCAGCCCCAGCATTTT. It yields the protein CASSHGTDNQPQHF. The chain links TRBV18 to TRBJ1-5; tentative D call: TRBD1 (5 bases). Trimming shortened V by 4 bases and J by 4 bases, and 11 bases separated the two germline ends. The germline gives CDR1 KGHSH, CDR2 LQKENI. The CDR3 sequence is 14 residues long.

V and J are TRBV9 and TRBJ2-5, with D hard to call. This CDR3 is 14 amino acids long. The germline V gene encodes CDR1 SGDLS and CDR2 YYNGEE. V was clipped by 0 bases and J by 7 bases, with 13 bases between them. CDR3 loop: CASSVVASTVTQYF. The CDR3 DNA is TGTGCCAGCAGCGTAGTCGCCAGCACAGTGACCCAGTACTTC.

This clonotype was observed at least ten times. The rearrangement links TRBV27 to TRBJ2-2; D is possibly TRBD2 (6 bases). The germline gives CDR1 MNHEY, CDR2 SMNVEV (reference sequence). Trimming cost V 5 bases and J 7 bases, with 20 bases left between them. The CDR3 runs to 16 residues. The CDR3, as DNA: TGTGCCAGCAGTGCATTGACTAGGGCCTCTTACGGGGAGCTGTTTTTT. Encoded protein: CASSALTRASYGELFF.

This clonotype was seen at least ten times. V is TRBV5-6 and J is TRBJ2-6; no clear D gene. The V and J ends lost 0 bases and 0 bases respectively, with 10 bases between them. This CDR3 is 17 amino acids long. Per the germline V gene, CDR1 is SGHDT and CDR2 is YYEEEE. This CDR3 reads CASSLGVSRSGANVLTF. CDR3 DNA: TGTGCCAGCAGCTTGGGGGTTAGTCGCTCTGGGGCCAACGTCCTGACTTTC.

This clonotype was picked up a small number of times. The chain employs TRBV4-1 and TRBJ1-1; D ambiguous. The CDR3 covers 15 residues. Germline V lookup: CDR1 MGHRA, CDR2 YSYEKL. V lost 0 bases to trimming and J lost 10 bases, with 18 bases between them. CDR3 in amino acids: CASSQEDPVGLGAFF. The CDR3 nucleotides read TGCGCCAGCAGCCAAGAGGACCCGGTGGGCCTTGGAGCTTTCTTT.

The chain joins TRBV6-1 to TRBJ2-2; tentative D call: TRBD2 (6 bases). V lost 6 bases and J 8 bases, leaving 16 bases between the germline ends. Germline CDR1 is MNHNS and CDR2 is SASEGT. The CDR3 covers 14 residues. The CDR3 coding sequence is TGTGCCAGCAGGGCGGGGATAGCTGGAGGGGAGCTGTTTTTT. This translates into CASRAGIAGGELFF.

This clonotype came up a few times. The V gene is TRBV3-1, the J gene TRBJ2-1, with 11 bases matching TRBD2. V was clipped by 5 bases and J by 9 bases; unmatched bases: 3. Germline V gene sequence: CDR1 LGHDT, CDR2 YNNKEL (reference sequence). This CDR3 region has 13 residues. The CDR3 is CASSTGLAGEQFF. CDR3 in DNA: TGTGCCAGCAGCACCGGACTAGCGGGTGAGCAGTTCTTC.

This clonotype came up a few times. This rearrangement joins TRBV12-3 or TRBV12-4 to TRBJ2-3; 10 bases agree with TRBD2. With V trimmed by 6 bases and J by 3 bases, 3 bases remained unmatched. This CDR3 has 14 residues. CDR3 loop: CASRDSGRTDTQYF. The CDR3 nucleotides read TGTGCCAGCAGGGATAGCGGGAGGACAGATACGCAGTATTTT.

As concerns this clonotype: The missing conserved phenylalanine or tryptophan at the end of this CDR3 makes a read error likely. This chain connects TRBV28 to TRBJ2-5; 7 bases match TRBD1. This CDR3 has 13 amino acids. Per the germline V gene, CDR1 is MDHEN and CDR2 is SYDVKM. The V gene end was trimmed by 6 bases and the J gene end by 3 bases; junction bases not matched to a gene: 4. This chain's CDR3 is CASREGGKETQYS. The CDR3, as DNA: TGTGCCAGCAGAGAAGGGGGCAAAGAGACCCAGTACTCC.

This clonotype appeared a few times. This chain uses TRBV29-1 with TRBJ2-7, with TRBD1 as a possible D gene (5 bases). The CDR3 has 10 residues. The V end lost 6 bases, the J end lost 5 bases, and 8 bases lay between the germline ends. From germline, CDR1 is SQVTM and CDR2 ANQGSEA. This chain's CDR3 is CSVQGNEQYF. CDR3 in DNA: TGCAGCGTCCAGGGAAACGAGCAGTACTTC.

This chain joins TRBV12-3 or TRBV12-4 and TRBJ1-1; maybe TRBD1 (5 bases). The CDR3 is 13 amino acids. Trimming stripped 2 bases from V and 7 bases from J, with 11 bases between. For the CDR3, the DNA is TGTGCCAGCAGTTTACTAGGACAATATGAAGCTTTCTTT. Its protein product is CASSLLGQYEAFF.

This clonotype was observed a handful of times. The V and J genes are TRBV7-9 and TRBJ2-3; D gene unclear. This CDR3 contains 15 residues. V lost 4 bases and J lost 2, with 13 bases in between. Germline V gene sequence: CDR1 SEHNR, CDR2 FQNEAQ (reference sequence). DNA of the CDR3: TGTGCCAGCAGCTCACTTACAGAGGTCACAGATACGCAGTATTTT. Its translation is CASSSLTEVTDTQYF.

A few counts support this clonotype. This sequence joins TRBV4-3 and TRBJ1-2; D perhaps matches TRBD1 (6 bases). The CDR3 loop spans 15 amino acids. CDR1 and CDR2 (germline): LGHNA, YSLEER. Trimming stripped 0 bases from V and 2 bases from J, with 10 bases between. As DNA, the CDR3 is TGCGCCAGCAGCCAAGATGGGCAGGGGAACTATGGCTACACCTTC. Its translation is CASSQDGQGNYGYTF.

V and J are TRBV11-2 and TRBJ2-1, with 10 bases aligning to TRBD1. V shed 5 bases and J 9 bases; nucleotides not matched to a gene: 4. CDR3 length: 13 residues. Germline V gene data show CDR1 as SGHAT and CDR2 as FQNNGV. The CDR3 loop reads CASSAGTGVEQFF. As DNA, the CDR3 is TGTGCCAGCAGCGCGGGGACAGGGGTTGAGCAGTTCTTC.

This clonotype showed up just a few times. For the CDR3, the DNA is TGTGCCAGCAGTCTCCCCCGGACTAGTATAGAGACCCAGTACTTC. As protein: CASSLPRTSIETQYF. The chain recombines TRBV3-1 with TRBJ2-5, with 7 bases fitting TRBD2. The CDR3 runs to 15 residues. With V trimmed by 6 bases and J by 4 bases, 11 bases remained unmatched. The germline CDR1 and CDR2 sequences are LGHDT and YNNKEL (reference sequence).

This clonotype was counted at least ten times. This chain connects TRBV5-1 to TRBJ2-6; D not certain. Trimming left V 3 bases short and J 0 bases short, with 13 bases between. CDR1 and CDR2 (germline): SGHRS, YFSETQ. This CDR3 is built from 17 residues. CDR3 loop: CASSYSDSSSGANVLTF. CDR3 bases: TGCGCCAGCAGCTACAGCGATTCAAGCTCTGGGGCCAACGTCCTGACTTTC.

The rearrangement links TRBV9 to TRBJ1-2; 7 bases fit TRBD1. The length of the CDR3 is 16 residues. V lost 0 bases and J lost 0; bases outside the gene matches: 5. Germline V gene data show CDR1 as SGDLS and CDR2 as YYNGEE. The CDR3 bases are TGTGCCAGCAGCGTAGACGCCGGGACAGCTAACTATGGCTACACCTTC. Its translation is CASSVDAGTANYGYTF.

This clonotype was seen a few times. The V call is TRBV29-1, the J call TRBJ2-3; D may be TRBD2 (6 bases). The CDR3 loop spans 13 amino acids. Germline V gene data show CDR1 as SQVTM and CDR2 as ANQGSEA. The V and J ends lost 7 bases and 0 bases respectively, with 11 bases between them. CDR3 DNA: TGCAGCGCCGCGGGGCTGAGCACAGATACGCAGTATTTT. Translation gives CSAAGLSTDTQYF.

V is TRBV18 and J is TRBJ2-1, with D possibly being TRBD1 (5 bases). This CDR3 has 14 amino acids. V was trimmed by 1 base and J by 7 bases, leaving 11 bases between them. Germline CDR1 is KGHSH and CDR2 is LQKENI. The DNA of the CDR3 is TGTGCCAGCTCACCACTACAGGACGGGAATGAGCAGTTCTTC. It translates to CASSPLQDGNEQFF.

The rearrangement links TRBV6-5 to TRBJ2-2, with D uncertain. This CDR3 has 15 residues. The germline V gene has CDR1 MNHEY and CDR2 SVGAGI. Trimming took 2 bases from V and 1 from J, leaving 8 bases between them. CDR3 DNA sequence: TGTGCCAGCAGTTACAGCTCCCTGAACACCGGGGAGCTGTTTTTT. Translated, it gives CASSYSSLNTGELFF.

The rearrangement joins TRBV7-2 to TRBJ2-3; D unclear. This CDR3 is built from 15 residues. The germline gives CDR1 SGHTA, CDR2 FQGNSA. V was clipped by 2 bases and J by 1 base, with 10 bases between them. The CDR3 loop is CASSLPSAGTDTQYF. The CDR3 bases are TGTGCCAGCAGCTTACCCTCCGCTGGCACAGATACGCAGTATTTT.

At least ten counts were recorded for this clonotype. DNA for the CDR3: TGTGCCAGCAGTTCTACAGGGCCCCAGCATTTT. Amino acids: CASSSTGPQHF. The genes are TRBV28 and TRBJ1-5; TRBD1 might be the D (5 bases). V dropped 4 bases and J dropped 9 bases, with 7 bases sitting between them. The CDR3 totals 11 residues. Germline CDR1 MDHEN, CDR2 SYDVKM.

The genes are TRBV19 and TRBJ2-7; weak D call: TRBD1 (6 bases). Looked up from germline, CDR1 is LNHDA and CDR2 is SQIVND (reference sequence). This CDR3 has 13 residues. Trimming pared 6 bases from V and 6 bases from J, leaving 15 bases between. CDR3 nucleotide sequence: TGTGCCAGTAGCACCCTCCCAGGGGTCGAGCAGTACTTC. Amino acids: CASSTLPGVEQYF.

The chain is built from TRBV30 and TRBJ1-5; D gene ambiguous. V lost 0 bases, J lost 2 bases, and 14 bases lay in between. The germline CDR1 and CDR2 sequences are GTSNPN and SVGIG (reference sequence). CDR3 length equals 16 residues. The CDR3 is CAWSVRVSGGNQPQHF. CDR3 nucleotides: TGTGCCTGGAGTGTACGAGTCAGTGGGGGCAATCAGCCCCAGCATTTT.

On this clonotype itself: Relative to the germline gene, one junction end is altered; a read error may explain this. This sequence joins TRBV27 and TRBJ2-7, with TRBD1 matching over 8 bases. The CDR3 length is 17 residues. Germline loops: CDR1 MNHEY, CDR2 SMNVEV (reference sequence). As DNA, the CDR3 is TGTACCAGCAGTTTATCCCCTAGGACAGGGCCCCCCTACGAGCAGTACTTC. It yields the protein CTSSLSPRTGPPYEQYF.

The DNA for the CDR3 is TGTGCCAGCAGCCCGGACAGTCGGGGAACTAATGAAAAACTGTTTTTT. Translating gives CASSPDSRGTNEKLFF. The J gene is TRBJ1-4, the V gene TRBV7-2, with D perhaps matching TRBD1 (6 bases). CDR1 is SGHTA, CDR2 FQGNSA, per germline. The CDR3 is 16 residues long. V dropped 5 bases and J dropped 1 base, with 14 bases sitting between them.

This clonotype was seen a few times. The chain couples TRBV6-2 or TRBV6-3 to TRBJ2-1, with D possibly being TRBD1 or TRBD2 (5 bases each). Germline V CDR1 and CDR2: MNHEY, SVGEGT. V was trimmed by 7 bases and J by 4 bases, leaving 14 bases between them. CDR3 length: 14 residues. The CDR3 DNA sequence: TGTGCCAGCACCTATGAGAGGGGTTACAATGAGCAGTTCTTC. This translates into CASTYERGYNEQFF.

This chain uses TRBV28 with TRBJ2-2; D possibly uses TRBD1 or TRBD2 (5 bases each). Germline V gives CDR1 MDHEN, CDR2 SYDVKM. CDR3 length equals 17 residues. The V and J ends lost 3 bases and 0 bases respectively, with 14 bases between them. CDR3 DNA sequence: TGTGCCAGCAGTTTTCCAGTGAGGGGCACGAACACCGGGGAGCTGTTTTTT. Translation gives CASSFPVRGTNTGELFF.